This T cell receptor (beta chain) was obtained from a study of cytomegalovirus exposure and HLA in healthy donors. The PCR employed 60 Vbeta primers together with 13 Jbeta primers. TCRdb keeps only in-frame clones here, not all; method: immunoSEQ multiplex PCR. This sample's clone table lists about 43,000 clones. CDR3 size: 14 residues. Germline loops: CDR1 LNHDA, CDR2 SQIVND (reference sequence). The trim removed 5 bases at V and 3 bases at J, leaving 5 bases unmatched. Sequenced: PBMCs. The rearrangement uses TRBV19 and TRBJ2-3; 7 positions agree with TRBD2. This TCR came from a woman aged 25 to 39 in good health and CMV-seronegative. CDR3 in DNA: TGTGCCAGTAGTCTGGCGGGAGTAACAGATACGCAGTATTTT. It encodes CASSLAGVTDTQYF.